Listed here are 27 T cell receptor beta chains from one sample, sequenced in a study of blood T cells in healthy people across ages (dated by TCRdb to about 2015). The library came from 5' RACE. The run used an Illumina HiSeq 2500. A second PCR of roughly 7 to 12 cycles was performed with a sample-barcoded 5' primer and a J-beta primer mix. Using fastp at Q25 and MiXCR, TCRdb reprocessed the public reads and kept productive beta chains. Identical CDR3 proteins give one entry, which carries the most common genes and DNA. This sample comprises about 800,000 distinct CDR3 sequences, roughly 46% of them detected only once. The ten largest clones capture about a sixth of the sample. The sequenced sample consisted of blood. These receptors were obtained from a man older than 75 in good health.

This clonotype was counted a few times. The chain uses TRBV20-1 and TRBJ2-1; D tentatively reads TRBD1 or TRBD2 (5 bases each). V gave up 0 bases and J gave up 10 bases, with 7 bases separating them. The CDR3 has 11 residues. Germline CDR1 is DFQATT and CDR2 is SNEGSKA (reference sequence). CDR3 in DNA: TGCAGTGCTAGAGATGAGGGGGAGCAGTTCTTC. Protein: CSARDEGEQFF.

The rearrangement links TRBV7-7 to TRBJ2-1, with 11 nucleotides matching TRBD2. Trimming cost V 6 bases and J 7 bases; bases outside gene matches: 8. Germline CDR1 reads SSHAT; CDR2 reads FNYEAQ (reference sequence). There are 15 residues in the CDR3. CDR3 loop: CASSTGTSGSNEQFF. Here the CDR3 DNA reads TGTGCCAGCAGTACCGGGACTAGCGGATCTAATGAGCAGTTCTTC.

The rearrangement joins TRBV12-3 or TRBV12-4 to TRBJ1-1; no firm D call. This CDR3 is 14 amino acids long. Trimming stripped 5 bases from V and 1 base from J, with 11 bases between. As DNA, the CDR3 is TGTGCCAGCAGTGATGGTGGTCGGAACACTGAAGCTTTCTTT. Protein sequence: CASSDGGRNTEAFF.

This clonotype has just a few counts. The chain couples TRBV7-2 to TRBJ1-1; D is unclear. The CDR3 totals 14 residues. Germline V lookup: CDR1 SGHTA, CDR2 FQGNSA. Between the trimmed V and J ends, which lost 5 bases and 3 bases, there was a span of 13 bases. The CDR3 DNA is TGTGCCAGCAGCCCTGGAGTTGGGGACACTGAAGCTTTCTTT. The encoded protein is CASSPGVGDTEAFF.

The chain carries TRBV12-3 or TRBV12-4 and TRBJ2-7; 9 bases are shared with TRBD1. With V trimmed by 5 bases and J by 5 bases, 10 bases remained unmatched. The CDR3 spans 15 residues. The CDR3 here is CASSPPTGGTDEQYF. For the CDR3, the DNA is TGTGCCAGCAGTCCCCCGACAGGGGGAACGGACGAGCAGTACTTC.

CDR3: CASSVVGGKVDTEAFF. The CDR3, as DNA: TGTGCCAGCAGCGTAGTCGGGGGGAAGGTGGACACTGAAGCTTTCTTT. The J gene is TRBJ1-1, the V gene TRBV9; possibly TRBD1 for D (5 bases). The length of the CDR3 is 16 residues. Germline CDR1 SGDLS, CDR2 YYNGEE. V lost 0 bases and J lost 3, with 15 bases in between.

This clonotype was seen only a few times. The gene calls are TRBV6-6 and TRBJ1-5; unclear D gene. Trimming stripped 5 bases from V and 7 bases from J, with 6 bases between. The germline V gene has CDR1 MNHNY and CDR2 SVGAGI (reference sequence). The CDR3 sequence is 11 residues long. CDR3 protein: CASSDGQPQHF. CDR3 bases: TGTGCCAGCAGTGACGGCCAGCCCCAGCATTTT.

Comments on this clonotype: A junction end diverges from the germline sequence, so it may reflect a read error. The chain employs TRBV7-3 and TRBJ2-1; 7 positions match TRBD2. Germline V gene lookup returns CDR1 SGHTA and CDR2 FQGTGA. This CDR3 region has 16 residues. This chain's CDR3 is CTSSLSMGGPYNEQFF. The CDR3 DNA reads TGTACCAGCAGCTTGTCCATGGGAGGGCCTTACAATGAGCAGTTCTTC.

The chain employs TRBV12-5 and TRBJ1-2; D gene unclear. This CDR3 contains 16 residues. Trimming stripped 0 bases from V and 0 bases from J, with 11 bases between. CDR1 LGHNT and CDR2 FRNRAP come from the germline V gene. The CDR3 DNA is TGTGCTAGTGGTTTGGTACTTGGGGATGCTAACTATGGCTACACCTTC. This sequence encodes CASGLVLGDANYGYTF.

In this sample, this clonotype turned up once. The rearrangement links TRBV11-2 to TRBJ2-6; no firm D call. The ends were cut back, 6 bases at V and 0 bases at J, with 6 bases in the middle. CDR1 and CDR2 (germline): SGHAT, FQNNGV. The CDR3 consists of 14 residues. The CDR3 DNA sequence: TGTGCCAGCAGGGTGGGCTCTGGGGCCAACGTCCTGACTTTC. It is translated as CASRVGSGANVLTF.

V usage is TRBV7-6 and J usage is TRBJ2-1, with D unresolved. The CDR3 totals 17 residues. Trimming cost V 1 base and J 6 bases, with 19 bases left between them. Germline CDR1 reads SGHVS; CDR2 reads FNYEAQ. This CDR3 reads CASSLDSIGLLPNEQFF. As DNA, the CDR3 is TGTGCCAGCAGCTTAGACTCTATTGGGCTTTTACCCAATGAGCAGTTCTTC.

The V gene is TRBV7-2, the J gene TRBJ2-5; 8 nucleotides align to TRBD2. The CDR3 has 15 amino acids. CDR1 is SGHTA and CDR2 is FQGNSA in the germline V gene. V gave up 2 bases and J gave up 11 bases; unmatched junction bases: 13. CDR3 nucleotide sequence: TGTGCCAGCAGCTTAAATCCCGCTAGCGGGTGGGAGCAGTACTTC. The encoded protein is CASSLNPASGWEQYF.

This clonotype was seen ten or more times. The V gene is TRBV7-3, the J gene TRBJ2-1; D call uncertain. With 5 bases removed from V and 2 bases from J, the gap between germline ends came to 13 bases. Germline loops: CDR1 SGHTA, CDR2 FQGTGA. The CDR3 is made up of 15 amino acids. The CDR3 sequence is CASSLSHGPYNEQFF. The CDR3 DNA follows: TGTGCCAGCAGCCTCAGTCACGGACCCTACAATGAGCAGTTCTTC.

This clonotype was seen at least ten times. The chain has TRBV6-5 and TRBJ2-3; D is ambiguous. Germline V gene sequence: CDR1 MNHEY, CDR2 SVGAGI. This CDR3 spans 12 amino acids. Trimming shortened V by 6 bases and J by 7 bases, and 11 bases separated the two germline ends. CDR3: CASSPGAHTQYF. CDR3 DNA sequence: TGTGCCAGCAGCCCCGGAGCTCATACGCAGTATTTT.

This clonotype occurred a few times. The chain uses TRBV7-2 and TRBJ1-5; D not resolved. In germline, CDR1 is SGHTA, CDR2 FQGNSA. The CDR3 runs to 14 residues. V lost 4 bases and J 1 base, leaving 8 bases between the germline ends. This chain's CDR3 is CASSSRESNQPQHF. CDR3 coding DNA: TGTGCCAGCAGCTCGCGGGAGAGCAATCAGCCCCAGCATTTT.

This clonotype has a count of ten or more. The J gene is TRBJ2-7, the V gene TRBV29-1, with D unclear. V shed 7 bases and J shed 1 base, with 11 bases lying between them. This CDR3 is 12 amino acids long. CDR1 is SQVTM and CDR2 is ANQGSEA in the germline V gene. CDR3 in DNA: TGCAGCGCTGGACCGCGTTCCTACGAGCAGTACTTC. This gives the protein CSAGPRSYEQYF.

This clonotype appeared a few times. The V call is TRBV5-1, the J call TRBJ2-3; 7 bases line up with TRBD1. Looked up from germline, CDR1 is SGHRS and CDR2 is YFSETQ. The V gene end was trimmed by 7 bases and the J gene end by 3 bases; junction bases not matched to a gene: 8. The CDR3 totals 14 residues. The CDR3 loop is CASDTGVVTDTQYF. CDR3 nucleotide sequence: TGCGCCAGCGATACAGGGGTGGTGACAGATACGCAGTATTTT.

This clonotype came up a few times. The chain is built from TRBV28 and TRBJ2-1; TRBD2 aligns across 10 bases. The length of the CDR3 is 17 residues. Germline V CDR1 and CDR2: MDHEN, SYDVKM. The V gene end was trimmed by 3 bases and the J gene end by 0 bases; junction bases not matched to a gene: 5. This chain's CDR3 is CASSLGLARNSYNEQFF. The DNA of the CDR3 is TGTGCCAGCAGTTTGGGACTAGCGCGTAACTCCTACAATGAGCAGTTCTTC.

The chain uses TRBV29-1 and TRBJ2-7; a weak D match, TRBD2 (5 bases). V lost 1 base and J 7 bases, leaving 20 bases between the germline ends. Per germline, CDR1 SQVTM and CDR2 ANQGSEA. The CDR3 spans 15 residues. DNA for the CDR3: TGCAGCGTTGAAGTTGACGGGATAGGTTACAATGAGCAGTACTTC. Its protein is CSVEVDGIGYNEQYF.

This clonotype was seen a handful of times. The chain recombines TRBV27 with TRBJ2-7, with 8 bases fitting TRBD1. The V segment lost 3 bases and the J segment 6 bases; nucleotides outside the gene matches: 10. Germline lookup yields CDR1 MNHEY and CDR2 SMNVEV (reference sequence). CDR3 length: 15 amino acids. The DNA of the CDR3 is TGTGCCAGCAGTTTCTCGGGGACAGGTTGGTCCGAGCAGTACTTC. Amino acids: CASSFSGTGWSEQYF.

V usage is TRBV2 and J usage is TRBJ2-5, with D tentatively TRBD2 (6 bases). The assigned J gene may be wrong: the sequence end matches TRBJ2-7 better. The V gene's germline CDR1 is SNHLY and CDR2 FYNNEI. The CDR3 is 13 residues long. CDR3 nucleotides: TGTGCCAGCAGTGAAGCTAGGGGAGGCGAGCAGTACTTC. It yields the protein CASSEARGGEQYF.

The chain combines TRBV7-2 with TRBJ2-5; 8 bases agree with TRBD1. The CDR3 has 15 amino acids. V gave up 1 base and J gave up 11 bases; unmatched junction bases: 12. Germline values: CDR1 SGHTA, CDR2 FQGNSA. The CDR3 reads CASSLVPGTGGEQYF. CDR3 DNA sequence: TGTGCCAGCAGCTTAGTTCCGGGGACAGGAGGAGAGCAGTACTTC.

J is TRBJ1-6 and V is TRBV20-1; D unclear. CDR3 size: 12 residues. V gave up 3 bases and J gave up 10 bases, with 10 bases separating them. In germline, CDR1 is DFQATT, CDR2 SNEGSKA (reference sequence). The CDR3, as DNA: TGCAGTGCTAGTGATGGGAGATCACCCCTCCACTTT. Translating it yields CSASDGRSPLHF.

This chain links TRBV7-2 with TRBJ2-4; a weak D match, TRBD2 (5 bases). The J call is uncertain, as TRBJ2-7 better fits the DNA end. The germline gives CDR1 SGHTA, CDR2 FQGNSA. The CDR3 spans 16 residues. Here the CDR3 DNA reads TGTGCCAGCAGCTTAGCGGGAGAGTTGGGCTTGGACGAGCAGTACTTC. Translation: CASSLAGELGLDEQYF.

The chain joins TRBV30 to TRBJ2-7, with a tentative D call TRBD1 (7 bases). Germline-derived CDR1 and CDR2 are GTSNPN and SVGIG (reference sequence). V was pared by 7 bases and J by 2 bases, with 21 bases between. The CDR3 has 15 residues. In DNA form, the CDR3 reads TGTGCCTATAAGATGCGGGACAGTGTTCCCTACGAGCAGTACTTC. Its translation: CAYKMRDSVPYEQYF.

In its sample, this clonotype was seen once. The chain carries TRBV20-1 and TRBJ2-1; 10 bases align to TRBD2. This CDR3 has 19 amino acids. Germline V CDR1 and CDR2: DFQATT, SNEGSKA (reference sequence). With 1 base clipped from V and 0 bases from J, the junction kept 12 bases outside the gene matches. CDR3 region: CSARAGGAGGLSSYNEQFF. CDR3 in DNA: TGCAGTGCTAGAGCAGGAGGAGCGGGAGGGTTGAGCTCCTACAATGAGCAGTTCTTC.

The CDR3 DNA follows: TGTGCCAGCGGACTGAGTAATTCACCCCTCCACTTT. Translated, it gives CASGLSNSPLHF. This chain connects TRBV7-2 to TRBJ1-6, with D unclear. The germline CDR1 and CDR2 sequences are SGHTA and FQGNSA. CDR3 length: 12 residues. The germline V and J ends were trimmed by 8 bases and 6 bases, with 8 bases remaining between them.